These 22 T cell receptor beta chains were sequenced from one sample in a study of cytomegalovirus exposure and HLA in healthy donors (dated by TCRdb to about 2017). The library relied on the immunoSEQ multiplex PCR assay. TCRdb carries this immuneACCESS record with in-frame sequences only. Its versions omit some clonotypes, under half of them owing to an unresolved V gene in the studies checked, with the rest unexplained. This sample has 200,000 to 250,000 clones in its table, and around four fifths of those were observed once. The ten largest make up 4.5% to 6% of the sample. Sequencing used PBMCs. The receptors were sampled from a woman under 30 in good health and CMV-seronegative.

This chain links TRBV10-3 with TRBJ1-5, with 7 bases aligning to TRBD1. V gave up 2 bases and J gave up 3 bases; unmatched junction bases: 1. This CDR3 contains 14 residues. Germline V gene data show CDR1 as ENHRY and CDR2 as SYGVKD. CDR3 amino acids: CAISEDRDNQPQHF. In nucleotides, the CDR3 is TGTGCCATCAGTGAGGACAGGGACAATCAGCCCCAGCATTTT.

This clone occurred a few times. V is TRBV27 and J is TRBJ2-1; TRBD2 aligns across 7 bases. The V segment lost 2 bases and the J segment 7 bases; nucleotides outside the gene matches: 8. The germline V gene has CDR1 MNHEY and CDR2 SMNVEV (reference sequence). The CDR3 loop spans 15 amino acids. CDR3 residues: CASSLLAGEGNEQFF. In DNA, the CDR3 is TGTGCCAGCAGTTTACTCGCGGGGGAAGGAAATGAGCAGTTCTTC.

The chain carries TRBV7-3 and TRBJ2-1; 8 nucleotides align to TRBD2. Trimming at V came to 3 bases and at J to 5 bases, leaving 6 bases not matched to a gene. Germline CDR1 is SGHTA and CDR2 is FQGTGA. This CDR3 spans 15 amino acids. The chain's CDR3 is CASSLGTRGDNEQFF. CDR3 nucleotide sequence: TGTGCCAGCAGCTTGGGGACTAGGGGCGACAATGAGCAGTTCTTC.

CDR3 bases: TGTGCCAGCTCACAATCTTCCAATGAGCAGTTCTTC. As protein: CASSQSSNEQFF. The chain uses TRBV18 and TRBJ2-1; no reliable D call. CDR1 KGHSH and CDR2 LQKENI come from the germline V gene. This CDR3 is built from 12 residues. The germline V and J ends were trimmed by 4 bases and 6 bases, with 7 bases remaining between them.

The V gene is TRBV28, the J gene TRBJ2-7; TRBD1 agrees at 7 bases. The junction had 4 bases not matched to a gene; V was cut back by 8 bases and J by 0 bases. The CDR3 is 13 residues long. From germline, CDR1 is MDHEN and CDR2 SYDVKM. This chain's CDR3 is CASAGTASYEQYF. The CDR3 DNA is TGTGCCAGCGCCGGGACAGCCTCCTACGAGCAGTACTTC.

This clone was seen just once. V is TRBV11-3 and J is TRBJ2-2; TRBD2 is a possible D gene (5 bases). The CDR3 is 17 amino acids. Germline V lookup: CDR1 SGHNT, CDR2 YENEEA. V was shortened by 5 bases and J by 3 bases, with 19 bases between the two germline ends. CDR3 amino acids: CASSARGSGWDTGELFF. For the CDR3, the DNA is TGTGCCAGCAGCGCACGGGGATCCGGATGGGACACCGGGGAGCTGTTTTTT.

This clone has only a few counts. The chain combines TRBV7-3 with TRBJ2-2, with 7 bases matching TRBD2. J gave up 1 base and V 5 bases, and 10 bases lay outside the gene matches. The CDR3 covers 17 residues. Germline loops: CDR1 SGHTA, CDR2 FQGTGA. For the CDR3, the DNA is TGTGCCAGCAGCCAAAGTTCGGGAGGCGGGAACACCGGGGAGCTGTTTTTT. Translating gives CASSQSSGGGNTGELFF.

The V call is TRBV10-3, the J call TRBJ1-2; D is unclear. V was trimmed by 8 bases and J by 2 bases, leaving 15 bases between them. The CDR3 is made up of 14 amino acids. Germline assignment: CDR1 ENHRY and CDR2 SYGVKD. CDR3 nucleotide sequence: TGTGCCATCCAAGACACTTCGGGGAACTATGGCTACACCTTC. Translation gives CAIQDTSGNYGYTF.

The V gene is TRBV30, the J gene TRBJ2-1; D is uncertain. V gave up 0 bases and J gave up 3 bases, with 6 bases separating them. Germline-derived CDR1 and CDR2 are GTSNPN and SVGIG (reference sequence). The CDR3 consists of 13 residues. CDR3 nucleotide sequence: TGTGCCTGGAGTGTTGGCAGCTACAATGAGCAGTTCTTC. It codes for CAWSVGSYNEQFF.

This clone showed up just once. The CDR3 reads CASSLATGLLGMETQYF. DNA for the CDR3: TGTGCCAGCAGCTTGGCGACAGGGCTCTTAGGGATGGAGACCCAGTACTTC. The V and J genes are TRBV5-4 and TRBJ2-5, with TRBD1 identical over 7 bases. Germline CDR1 SGHNT, CDR2 YYREEE (reference sequence). The CDR3 length is 17 residues. Unmatched junction bases numbered 13, after V lost 0 bases and J lost 5 bases.

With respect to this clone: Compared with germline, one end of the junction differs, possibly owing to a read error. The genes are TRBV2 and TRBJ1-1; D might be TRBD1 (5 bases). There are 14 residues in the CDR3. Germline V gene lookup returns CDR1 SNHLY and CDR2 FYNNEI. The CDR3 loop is CATSEGSPNTEAFF. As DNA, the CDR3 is TGTGCCACCAGTGAGGGGAGCCCGAACACTGAAGCTTTCTTT.

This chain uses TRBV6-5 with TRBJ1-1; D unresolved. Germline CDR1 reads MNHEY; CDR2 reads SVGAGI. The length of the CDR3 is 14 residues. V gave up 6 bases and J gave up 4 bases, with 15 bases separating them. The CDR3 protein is CASRLGIQATEAFF. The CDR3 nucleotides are TGTGCCAGCAGGCTTGGCATACAAGCCACTGAAGCTTTCTTT.

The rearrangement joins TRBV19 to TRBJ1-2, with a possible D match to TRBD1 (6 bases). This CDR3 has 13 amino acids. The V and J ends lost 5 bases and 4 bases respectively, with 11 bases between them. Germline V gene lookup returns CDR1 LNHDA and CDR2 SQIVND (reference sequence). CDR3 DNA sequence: TGTGCCAGTAGTGTCGGGACAATCTATGGCTACACCTTC. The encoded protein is CASSVGTIYGYTF.

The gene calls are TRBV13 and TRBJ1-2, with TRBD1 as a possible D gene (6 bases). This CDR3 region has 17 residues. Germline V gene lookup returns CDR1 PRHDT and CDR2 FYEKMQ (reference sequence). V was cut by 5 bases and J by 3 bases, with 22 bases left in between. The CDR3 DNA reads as TGTGCCAGCAGCCCTCGGATTAGGGGGGGGCGAGACTATGGCTACACCTTC. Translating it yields CASSPRIRGGRDYGYTF.

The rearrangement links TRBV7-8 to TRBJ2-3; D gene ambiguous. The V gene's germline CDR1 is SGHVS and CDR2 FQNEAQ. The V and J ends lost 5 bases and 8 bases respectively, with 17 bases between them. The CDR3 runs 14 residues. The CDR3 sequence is CASSQGPVRGTQYF. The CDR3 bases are TGTGCCAGCAGCCAAGGCCCCGTCCGAGGTACGCAGTATTTT.

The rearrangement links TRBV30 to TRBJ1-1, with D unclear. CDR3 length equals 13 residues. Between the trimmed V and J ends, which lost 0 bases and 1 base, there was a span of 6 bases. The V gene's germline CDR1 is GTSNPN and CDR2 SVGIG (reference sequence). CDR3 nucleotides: TGTGCCTGGAGTGTAAGTCAGAACACTGAAGCTTTCTTT. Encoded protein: CAWSVSQNTEAFF.

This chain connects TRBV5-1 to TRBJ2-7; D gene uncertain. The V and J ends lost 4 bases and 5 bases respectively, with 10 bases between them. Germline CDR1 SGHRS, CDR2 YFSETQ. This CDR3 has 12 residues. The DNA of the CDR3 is TGCGCCAGCAGCACAAGTATGGACGAGCAGTACTTC. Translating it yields CASSTSMDEQYF.

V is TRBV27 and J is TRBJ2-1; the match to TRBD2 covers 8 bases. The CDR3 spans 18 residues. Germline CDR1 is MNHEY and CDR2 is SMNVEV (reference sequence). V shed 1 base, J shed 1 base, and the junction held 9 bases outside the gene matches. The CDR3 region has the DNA TGTGCCAGCAGTTTATGGGTCCGGGAGGGCGTATCCTACAATGAGCAGTTCTTC. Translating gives CASSLWVREGVSYNEQFF.

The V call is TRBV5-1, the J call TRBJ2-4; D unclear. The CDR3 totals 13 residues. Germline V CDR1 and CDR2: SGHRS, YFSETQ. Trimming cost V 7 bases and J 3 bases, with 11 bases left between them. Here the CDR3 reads CASRSGDKNIQYF. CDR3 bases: TGCGCCAGCCGTTCAGGCGACAAAAACATTCAGTACTTC.

CDR3 amino acids: CASSRLYLGTDTQYF. The CDR3 DNA follows: TGTGCCAGCAGTCGCCTCTATTTGGGCACAGATACGCAGTATTTT. The rearrangement links TRBV2 to TRBJ2-3, with no clear D. This CDR3 is 15 amino acids long. The V end lost 5 bases, the J end lost 1 base, and 13 bases lay between the germline ends. The germline gives CDR1 SNHLY, CDR2 FYNNEI.

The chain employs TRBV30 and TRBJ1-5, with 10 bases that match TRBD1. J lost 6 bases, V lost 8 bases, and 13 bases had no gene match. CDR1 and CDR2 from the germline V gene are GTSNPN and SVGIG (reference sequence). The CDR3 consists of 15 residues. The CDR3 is CAAKTGTGATQPQHF. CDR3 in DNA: TGTGCCGCCAAAACGGGGACAGGGGCCACTCAGCCCCAGCATTTT.

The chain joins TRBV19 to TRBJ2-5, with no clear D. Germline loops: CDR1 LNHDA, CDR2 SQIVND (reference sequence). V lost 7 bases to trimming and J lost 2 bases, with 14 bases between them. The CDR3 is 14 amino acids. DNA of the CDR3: TGTGCCAGTAACAAGGACGGCACACAAGAGACCCAGTACTTC. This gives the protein CASNKDGTQETQYF.